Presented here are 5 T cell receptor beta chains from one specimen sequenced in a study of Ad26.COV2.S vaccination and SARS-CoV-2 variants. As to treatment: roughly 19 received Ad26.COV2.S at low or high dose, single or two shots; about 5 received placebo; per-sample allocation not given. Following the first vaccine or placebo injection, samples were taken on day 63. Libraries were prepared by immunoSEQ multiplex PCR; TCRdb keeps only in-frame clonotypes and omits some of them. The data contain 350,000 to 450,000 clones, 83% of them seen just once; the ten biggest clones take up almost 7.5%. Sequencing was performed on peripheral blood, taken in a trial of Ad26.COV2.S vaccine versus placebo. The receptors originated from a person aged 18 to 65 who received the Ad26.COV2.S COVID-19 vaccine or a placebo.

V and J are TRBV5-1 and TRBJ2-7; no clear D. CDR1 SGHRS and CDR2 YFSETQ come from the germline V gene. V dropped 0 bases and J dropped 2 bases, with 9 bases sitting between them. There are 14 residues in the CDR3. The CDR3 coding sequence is TGCGCCAGCAGCTTGGCCGGACCTGCCTACGAGCAGTACTTC. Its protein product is CASSLAGPAYEQYF.

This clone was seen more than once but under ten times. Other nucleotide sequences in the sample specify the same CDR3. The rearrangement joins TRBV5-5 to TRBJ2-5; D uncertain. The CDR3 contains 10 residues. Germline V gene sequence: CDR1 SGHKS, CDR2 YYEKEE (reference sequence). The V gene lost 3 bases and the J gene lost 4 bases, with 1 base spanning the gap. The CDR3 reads CASSSETQYF. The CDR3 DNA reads TGTGCCAGCAGCTCAGAGACCCAGTACTTC.

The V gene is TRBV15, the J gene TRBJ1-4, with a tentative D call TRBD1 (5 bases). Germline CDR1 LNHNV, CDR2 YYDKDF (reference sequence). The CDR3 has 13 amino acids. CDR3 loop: CAKKGQGPEKLFF. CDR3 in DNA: TGTGCAAAGAAGGGGCAGGGCCCTGAAAAACTGTTTTTT.

The CDR3 DNA follows: TGTGCCAGCAGTACCCTGGGACCAGCAGATACGCAGTATTTT. It codes for CASSTLGPADTQYF. The rearrangement joins TRBV25-1 to TRBJ2-3, with D perhaps given as TRBD1 or TRBD2 (5 bases each). Germline CDR1 is MGHDK and CDR2 is SYGVNS. Trimming removed 5 bases from V and 4 bases from J, with 13 bases in between. The CDR3 has 14 amino acids.

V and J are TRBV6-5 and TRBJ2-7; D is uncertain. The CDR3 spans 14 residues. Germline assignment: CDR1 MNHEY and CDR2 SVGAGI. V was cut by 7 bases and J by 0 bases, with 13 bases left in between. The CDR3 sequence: CASTRTTDSYEQYF. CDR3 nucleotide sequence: TGTGCCAGCACCCGAACCACAGACTCCTACGAGCAGTACTTC.